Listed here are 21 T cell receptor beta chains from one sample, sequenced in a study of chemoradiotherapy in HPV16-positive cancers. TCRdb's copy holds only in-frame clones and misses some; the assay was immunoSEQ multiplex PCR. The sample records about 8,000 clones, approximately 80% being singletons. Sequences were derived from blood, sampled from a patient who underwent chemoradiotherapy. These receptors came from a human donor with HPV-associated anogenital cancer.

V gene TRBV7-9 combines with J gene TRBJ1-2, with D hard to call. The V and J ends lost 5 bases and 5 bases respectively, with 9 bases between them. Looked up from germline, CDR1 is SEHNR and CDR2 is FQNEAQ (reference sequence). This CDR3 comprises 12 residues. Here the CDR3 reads CASSPHIYGYTF. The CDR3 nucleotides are TGTGCCAGCAGCCCCCACATATATGGCTACACCTTC.

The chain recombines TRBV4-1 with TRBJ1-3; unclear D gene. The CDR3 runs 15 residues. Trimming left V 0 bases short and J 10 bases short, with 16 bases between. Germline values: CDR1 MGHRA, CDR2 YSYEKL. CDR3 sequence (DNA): TGCGCCAGCAGCCAAGATCAGGACTTGATTAGGACCATATATTTT. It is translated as CASSQDQDLIRTIYF.

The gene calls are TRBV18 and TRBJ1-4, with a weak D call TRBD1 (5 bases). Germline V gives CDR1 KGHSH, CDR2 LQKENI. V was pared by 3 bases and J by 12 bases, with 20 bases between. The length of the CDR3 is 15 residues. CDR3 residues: CASSPPNTPKGELFF. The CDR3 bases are TGTGCCAGCTCACCGCCCAACACCCCGAAAGGGGAACTGTTTTTT.

DNA of the CDR3: TGTGCCAGCAGCTTCGGGGGGAGTACCTACAATGAGCAGTTCTTC. This translates into CASSFGGSTYNEQFF. This chain uses TRBV7-2 with TRBJ2-1, with 7 positions matching TRBD2. CDR1 is SGHTA and CDR2 is FQGNSA in the germline V gene. The CDR3 loop spans 15 amino acids. V shed 3 bases, J shed 2 bases, and the junction held 4 bases outside the gene matches. The full variable domain, completed using reference TRBV7-2 and TRBJ2-1, is GAGVSQSPSNKVTEKGKDVELRCDPISGHTALYWYRQSLGQGLEFLIYFQGNSAPDKSGLPSDRFSAERTGGSVSTLTIQRTQQEDSAVYLCASSFGGSTYNEQFFGPGTRLTVL.

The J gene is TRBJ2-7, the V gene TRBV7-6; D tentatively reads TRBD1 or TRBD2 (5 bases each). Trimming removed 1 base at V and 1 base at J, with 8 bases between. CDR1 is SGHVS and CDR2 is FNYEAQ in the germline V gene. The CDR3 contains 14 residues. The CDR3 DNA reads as TGTGCCAGCAGCTTAGGGGACGGATCCTACGAGCAGTACTTC. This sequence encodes CASSLGDGSYEQYF. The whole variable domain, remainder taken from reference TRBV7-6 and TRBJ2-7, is GAGVSQSPRYKVTKRGQDVALRCDPISGHVSLYWYRQALGQGPEFLTYFNYEAQQDKSGLPNDRFSAERPEGSISTLTIQRTEQRDSAMYRCASSLGDGSYEQYFGPGTRLTVT.

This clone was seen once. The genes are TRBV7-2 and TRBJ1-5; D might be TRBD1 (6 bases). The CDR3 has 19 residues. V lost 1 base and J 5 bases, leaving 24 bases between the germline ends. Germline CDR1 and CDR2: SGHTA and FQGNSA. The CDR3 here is CASSLDSGHRLGRDQPQHF. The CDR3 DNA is TGTGCCAGCAGCTTAGACTCGGGACACCGCCTAGGACGAGATCAGCCCCAGCATTTT.

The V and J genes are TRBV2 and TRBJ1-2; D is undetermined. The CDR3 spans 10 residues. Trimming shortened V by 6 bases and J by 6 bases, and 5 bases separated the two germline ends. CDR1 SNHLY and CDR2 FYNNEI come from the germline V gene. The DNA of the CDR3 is TGTGCCAGCAGGCGGGATGGCTACACCTTC. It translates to CASRRDGYTF. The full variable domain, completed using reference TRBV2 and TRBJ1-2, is EPEVTQTPSHQVTQMGQEVILRCVPISNHLYFYWYRQILGQKVEFLVSFYNNEISEKSEIFDDQFSVERPDGSNFTLKIRSTKLEDSAMYFCASRRDGYTFGSGTRLTVV.

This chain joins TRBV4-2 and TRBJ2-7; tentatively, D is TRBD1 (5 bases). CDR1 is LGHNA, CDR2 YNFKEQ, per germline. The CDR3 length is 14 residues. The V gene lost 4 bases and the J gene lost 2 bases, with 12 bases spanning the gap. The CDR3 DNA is TGTGCCAGCAGCCCAGTAGACAGTGCCTACGAGCAGTACTTC. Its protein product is CASSPVDSAYEQYF.

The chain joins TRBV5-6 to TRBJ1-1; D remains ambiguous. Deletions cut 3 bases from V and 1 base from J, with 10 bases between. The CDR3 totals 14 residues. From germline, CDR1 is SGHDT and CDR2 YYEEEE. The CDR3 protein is CASSSSGKNTEAFF. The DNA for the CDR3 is TGTGCCAGCAGCTCATCCGGGAAGAACACTGAAGCTTTCTTT.

The CDR3 coding sequence is TGTGCCAGCAGCCAGCGGTACAATGAGCAGTTCTTC. This translates into CASSQRYNEQFF. V gene TRBV7-3 combines with J gene TRBJ2-1; tentatively, D is TRBD2 (5 bases). The CDR3 totals 12 residues. The germline V gene encodes CDR1 SGHTA and CDR2 FQGTGA. Trimming removed 5 bases at V and 4 bases at J, with 6 bases between.

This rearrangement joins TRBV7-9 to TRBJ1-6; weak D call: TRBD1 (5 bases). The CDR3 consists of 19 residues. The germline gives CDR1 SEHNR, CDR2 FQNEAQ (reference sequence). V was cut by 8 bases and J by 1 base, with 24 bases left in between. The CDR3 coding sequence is TGTGCCAGCGGACGTGGTGGGGGATACGCGGAGTCCTATAATTCACCCCTCCACTTT. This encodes CASGRGGGYAESYNSPLHF.

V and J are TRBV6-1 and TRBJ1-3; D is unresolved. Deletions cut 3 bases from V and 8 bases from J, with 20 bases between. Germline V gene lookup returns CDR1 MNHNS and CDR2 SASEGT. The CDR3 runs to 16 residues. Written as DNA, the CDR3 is TGTGCCAGCAGTGATCGGGGTTCTGTCGGGGATCACACCATATATTTT. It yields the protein CASSDRGSVGDHTIYF.

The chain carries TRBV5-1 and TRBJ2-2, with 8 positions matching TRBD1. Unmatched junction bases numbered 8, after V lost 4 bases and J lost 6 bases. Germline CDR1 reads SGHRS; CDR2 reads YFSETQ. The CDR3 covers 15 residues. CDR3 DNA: TGCGCCAGCAGCCCCGGACAGGGTGGCGCCGGGGAGCTGTTTTTT. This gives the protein CASSPGQGGAGELFF.

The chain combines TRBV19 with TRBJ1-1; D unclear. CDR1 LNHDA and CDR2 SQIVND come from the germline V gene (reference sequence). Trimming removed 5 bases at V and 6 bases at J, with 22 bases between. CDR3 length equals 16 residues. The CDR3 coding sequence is TGTGCCAGTAGTGCACAAACGGCAGGTACGGGCCCTGAAGCTTTCTTT. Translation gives CASSAQTAGTGPEAFF.

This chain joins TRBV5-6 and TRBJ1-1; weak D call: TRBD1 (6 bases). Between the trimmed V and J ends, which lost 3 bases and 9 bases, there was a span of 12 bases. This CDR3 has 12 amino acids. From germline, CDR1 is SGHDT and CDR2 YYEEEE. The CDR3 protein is CASSYPGTKAFF. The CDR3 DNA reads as TGTGCCAGCAGCTATCCCGGGACAAAAGCTTTCTTT.

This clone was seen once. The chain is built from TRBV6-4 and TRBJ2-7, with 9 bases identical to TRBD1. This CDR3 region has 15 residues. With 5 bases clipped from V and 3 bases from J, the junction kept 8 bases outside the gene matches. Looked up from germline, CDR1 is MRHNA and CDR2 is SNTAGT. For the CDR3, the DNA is TGTGCCAGCAGTTTAATAGCGACAGGGGGCTACGAGCAGTACTTC. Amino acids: CASSLIATGGYEQYF.

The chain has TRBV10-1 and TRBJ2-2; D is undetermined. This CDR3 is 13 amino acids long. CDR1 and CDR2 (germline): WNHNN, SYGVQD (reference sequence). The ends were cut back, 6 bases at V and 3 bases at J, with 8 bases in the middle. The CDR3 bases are TGCGCCAGCAGCCGCACTCACACCGGGGAGCTGTTTTTT. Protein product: CASSRTHTGELFF.

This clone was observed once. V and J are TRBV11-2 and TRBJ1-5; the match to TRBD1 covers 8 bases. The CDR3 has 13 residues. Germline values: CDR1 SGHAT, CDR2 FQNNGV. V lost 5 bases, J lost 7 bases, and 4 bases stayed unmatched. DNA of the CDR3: TGTGCCAGCAGCACAGGGGGAGGACAGCCCCAGCATTTT. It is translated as CASSTGGGQPQHF.

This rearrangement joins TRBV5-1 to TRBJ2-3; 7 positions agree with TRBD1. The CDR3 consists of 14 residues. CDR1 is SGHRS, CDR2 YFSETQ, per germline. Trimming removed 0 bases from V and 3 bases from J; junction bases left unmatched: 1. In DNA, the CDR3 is TGCGCCAGCAGCTTGGAGGGGGCGACAGATACGCAGTATTTT. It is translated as CASSLEGATDTQYF.

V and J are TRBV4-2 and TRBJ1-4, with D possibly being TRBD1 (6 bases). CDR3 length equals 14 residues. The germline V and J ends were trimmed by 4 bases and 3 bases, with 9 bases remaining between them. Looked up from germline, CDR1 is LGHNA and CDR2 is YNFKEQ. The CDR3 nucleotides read TGTGCCAGCAGCCCGGGGGCTTCTAATGAAAAACTGTTTTTT. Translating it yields CASSPGASNEKLFF.

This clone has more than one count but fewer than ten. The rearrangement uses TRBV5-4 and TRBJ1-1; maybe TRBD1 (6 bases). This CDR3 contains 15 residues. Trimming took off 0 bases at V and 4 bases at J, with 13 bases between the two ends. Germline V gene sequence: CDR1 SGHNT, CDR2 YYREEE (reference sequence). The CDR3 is CASSLGGALGTEAFF. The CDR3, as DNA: TGTGCCAGCAGCTTGGGGGGGGCGCTCGGCACTGAAGCTTTCTTT. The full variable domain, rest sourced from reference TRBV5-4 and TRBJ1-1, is ETGVTQSPTHLIKTRGQQVTLRCSSQSGHNTVSWYQQALGQGPQFIFQYYREEENGRGNFPPRFSGLQFPNYSSELNVNALELDDSALYLCASSLGGALGTEAFFGQGTRLTVV.